This T cell receptor (beta chain) emerged from a study of blood T cell repertoires in COVID-19. The wider study: Samples of COVID-19 (acute and convalescent) were obtained from the United States, Italy and Spain.

TCRdb's table, derived via immunoSEQ multiplex PCR, lists solely in-frame clones and lacks some. This table holds 100,000 to 150,000 clones, around 87% found once. V was clipped by 1 base and J by 9 bases, with 9 bases between them. This CDR3 contains 12 residues. Germline V gene data show CDR1 as SGHVS and CDR2 as FQNEAQ. What was sequenced was peripheral blood. The rearrangement uses TRBV7-8 and TRBJ1-2; perhaps TRBD1 as D (5 bases). The sequence was obtained from a woman in her sixties or seventies with acute or convalescent COVID-19. CDR3 DNA: TGTGCCAGCAGCTTAGGGGGCGAGCGCTACACCTTC. The encoded protein is CASSLGGERYTF.